These 4 T cell receptor beta chains were all obtained from the same sample, sequenced in a study of blood T cell repertoires in COVID-19. Generated by immunoSEQ multiplex PCR, the TCRdb table keeps only in-frame clones and is missing some. The sample has around 100,000 clones, approximately 84% seen once. The specimen sequenced was peripheral blood. Receptors originate from a man aged 50-60 years with acute or convalescent COVID-19.

This sequence joins TRBV5-1 and TRBJ1-1; D is uncertain. The CDR3 contains 13 residues. The V gene lost 4 bases and the J gene lost 3 bases, with 10 bases spanning the gap. Germline assignment: CDR1 SGHRS and CDR2 YFSETQ. CDR3 sequence: CASSADTDTEAFF. In DNA form, the CDR3 reads TGCGCCAGCAGCGCAGACACGGACACTGAAGCTTTCTTT.

This chain links TRBV6-6 with TRBJ2-5; D is unresolved. CDR1 MNHNY and CDR2 SVGAGI come from the germline V gene (reference sequence). V lost 6 bases, J lost 7 bases, and 18 bases lay in between. The CDR3 covers 14 residues. The CDR3 nucleotides read TGTGCCAGCAGGTACACCGCCTCCTCGGGGACCCAGTACTTC. Protein: CASRYTASSGTQYF.

A single count supports this clone. The chain links TRBV5-1 to TRBJ1-1; TRBD1 is a possible D gene (5 bases). V was cut by 3 bases and J by 0 bases, with 9 bases left in between. This CDR3 is built from 14 residues. CDR1 and CDR2 from the germline V gene are SGHRS and YFSETQ. CDR3 sequence reads: CASSSDTLNTEAFF. Here the CDR3 DNA reads TGCGCCAGCAGCTCGGACACCTTGAACACTGAAGCTTTCTTT.

This chain uses TRBV3-1 (or the pseudogene TRBV3-2) with TRBJ2-2; TRBD1 aligns across 8 bases. There are 16 residues in the CDR3. The V gene's germline CDR1 is LGHDT and CDR2 YNNKEL (reference sequence). V shed 1 base, J shed 4 bases, and the junction held 5 bases outside the gene matches. CDR3 in amino acids: CASSQGWTGITGELFF. CDR3 DNA sequence: TGTGCCAGCAGCCAAGGGTGGACAGGGATCACCGGGGAGCTGTTTTTT.